A selection of T cell receptor beta chains follows, all from one sample in a study of beta chain features in type 1 diabetes. Data came from immunoSEQ multiplex PCR; TCRdb stores just in-frame clones and leaves some out. This sample has roughly 150,000 clones; 8% to 9.5% occur once, and the top ten carry approximately 0.54%. The sequenced material came from central memory CD4+ T cells from blood. These receptors were taken from a woman between 18 and 29 years old with type 1 diabetes. Both conserved end residues are part of each CDR3. The order of the fields is V gene, J gene, clone size, D gene, CDR3 DNA, CDR3 protein. D genes are given only for firm matches. Only part of the rows carry a size: once, few, many, or a class if the clone is expanded.

v_gene: TRBV27; j_gene: TRBJ2-7; abundance: few; d_gene: TRBD2; CDR3nt: TGTGCCAGCAGTTTATTACTAGCGGGGGGGATTTACGAGCAGTACTTC; CDR3aa: CASSLLLAGGIYEQYF
v_gene: TRBV7-9; j_gene: TRBJ2-5; abundance: -; d_gene: TRBD2; CDR3nt: TGTGCCAGCAGCGTACTAGCGGGCGAAGAGACCCAGTACTTC; CDR3aa: CASSVLAGEETQYF
v_gene: TRBV7-8; j_gene: TRBJ2-7; abundance: -; d_gene: -; CDR3nt: TGTGCCAGCAGCGTAGAGTTGGGAGCCTACGAGCAGTACTTC; CDR3aa: CASSVELGAYEQYF
v_gene: TRBV19; j_gene: TRBJ2-1; abundance: -; d_gene: TRBD2; CDR3nt: TGTGCCAGTAGTATAGAAGCGGGGGTTTTCTACAATGAGCAGTTCTTC; CDR3aa: CASSIEAGVFYNEQFF
v_gene: TRBV11-2; j_gene: TRBJ1-6; abundance: -; d_gene: -; CDR3nt: TGTGCCAGCAGCTACATGAGGGGGAATTCACCCCTCCACTTT; CDR3aa: CASSYMRGNSPLHF
v_gene: TRBV4-3; j_gene: TRBJ1-2; abundance: -; d_gene: -; CDR3nt: TGCGCCAGCAGCCAAGATGGAGCCACAACGCTACACTATGGCTACACCTTC; CDR3aa: CASSQDGATTLHYGYTF
v_gene: TRBV10-3; j_gene: TRBJ2-7; abundance: -; d_gene: -; CDR3nt: TGTGCCATCTCCACCTCGGCGGGCTACGAGCAGTACTTC; CDR3aa: CAISTSAGYEQYF
v_gene: TRBV13; j_gene: TRBJ1-5; abundance: -; d_gene: TRBD1; CDR3nt: TGTGCCAGCAGCTTAGGGGGACAGGGTGGTGGCAATCAGCCCCAGCATTTT; CDR3aa: CASSLGGQGGGNQPQHF
v_gene: TRBV7-2; j_gene: TRBJ1-1; abundance: -; d_gene: -; CDR3nt: TGTGCCAGCAGCGTTGCGACAGCGGGGCCAACTGAAGCTTTCTTT; CDR3aa: CASSVATAGPTEAFF
v_gene: TRBV7-6; j_gene: TRBJ2-7; abundance: few; d_gene: -; CDR3nt: TGTGCCAGCAGCTCCACCCCCGCAGGAGGCTCCACTAGAGAGCAGTACTTC; CDR3aa: CASSSTPAGGSTREQYF
v_gene: TRBV7-6; j_gene: TRBJ2-7; abundance: few; d_gene: -; CDR3nt: TGTGCCAGCGCCTCGGCGGGGTCCTACGAGCAGTACTTC; CDR3aa: CASASAGSYEQYF
v_gene: TRBV18; j_gene: TRBJ1-6; abundance: few; d_gene: TRBD1; CDR3nt: TGTGCCAGCTCAACCGACAGGGTCAATTCACCCCTCCACTTT; CDR3aa: CASSTDRVNSPLHF
v_gene: TRBV9; j_gene: TRBJ1-1; abundance: once; d_gene: -; CDR3nt: TGTGCCAGCAGCGCCTCGGGATACACTGAAGCTTTCTTT; CDR3aa: CASSASGYTEAFF
v_gene: TRBV7-2; j_gene: TRBJ2-3; abundance: few; d_gene: -; CDR3nt: TGTGCCAGCAGCCCGACACCAGTAAACACAGATACGCAGTATTTT; CDR3aa: CASSPTPVNTDTQYF
v_gene: TRBV30; j_gene: TRBJ2-7; abundance: -; d_gene: TRBD1; CDR3nt: TGTGCCTGGAGTCAGGACAGGGCCTACGAGCAGTACTTC; CDR3aa: CAWSQDRAYEQYF
v_gene: TRBV4-2; j_gene: TRBJ1-5; abundance: few; d_gene: -; CDR3nt: TGTGCCAGCAGCCAAGATTCGAACGGGGATCAGCCCCAGCATTTT; CDR3aa: CASSQDSNGDQPQHF
v_gene: TRBV28; j_gene: TRBJ1-2; abundance: few; d_gene: -; CDR3nt: TGTGCCAGCAGCTGGGCGGGATTCTATGGCTACACCTTC; CDR3aa: CASSWAGFYGYTF
v_gene: TRBV6-5; j_gene: TRBJ2-3; abundance: few; d_gene: -; CDR3nt: TGTGCCAGCAGCACGGGACAACGCACAGATACGCAGTATTTT; CDR3aa: CASSTGQRTDTQYF
v_gene: TRBV19; j_gene: TRBJ2-7; abundance: few; d_gene: -; CDR3nt: TGTGCCAGTAGTGAGAGCTCCTACGAGCAGTACTTC; CDR3aa: CASSESSYEQYF
v_gene: TRBV19; j_gene: TRBJ2-5; abundance: few; d_gene: -; CDR3nt: TGTGCCAGTAGTGTCGGGGTTCTAGAGACCCAGTACTTC; CDR3aa: CASSVGVLETQYF
v_gene: TRBV5-1; j_gene: TRBJ2-1; abundance: many; d_gene: TRBD2; CDR3nt: TGCGCCAGCAGACAAGGACTAGTGGGTCGTGGTGAGCAGTTCTTC; CDR3aa: CASRQGLVGRGEQFF
v_gene: TRBV7-2; j_gene: TRBJ1-2; abundance: few; d_gene: -; CDR3nt: TGTGCCAGCAGCCCTGGGAGGGACTATGGCTACACCTTC; CDR3aa: CASSPGRDYGYTF
v_gene: TRBV7-2; j_gene: TRBJ2-1; abundance: -; d_gene: TRBD2; CDR3nt: TGTGCCAGCAGCTTAGCGGGAGGGGTGGATAAGCAGTTCTTC; CDR3aa: CASSLAGGVDKQFF
v_gene: TRBV7-2; j_gene: TRBJ1-1; abundance: few; d_gene: -; CDR3nt: TGTGCCAGCAGCCTTGGCCTCCCGAACACTGAAGCTTTCTTT; CDR3aa: CASSLGLPNTEAFF
v_gene: TRBV4-2; j_gene: TRBJ1-1; abundance: -; d_gene: -; CDR3nt: TGTGCCAGCAGCCGGGGGGTCGCGGACACTGAAGCTTTCTTT; CDR3aa: CASSRGVADTEAFF
v_gene: TRBV18; j_gene: TRBJ2-7; abundance: many; d_gene: TRBD1; CDR3nt: TGTGCCAGCTCACCACCTTCACAGGGGTGGTCCGAGCAGTACTTC; CDR3aa: CASSPPSQGWSEQYF
v_gene: TRBV19; j_gene: TRBJ1-5; abundance: -; d_gene: TRBD1; CDR3nt: TGTGCCAGTAGTCTGACAGGGGACAATCAGCCCCAGCATTTT; CDR3aa: CASSLTGDNQPQHF
v_gene: TRBV29-1; j_gene: TRBJ1-1; abundance: -; d_gene: TRBD1; CDR3nt: TGCAGTTATGTCAGGGGGCATGTCACTGAAGCTTTCTTT; CDR3aa: CSYVRGHVTEAFF
v_gene: TRBV18; j_gene: TRBJ2-3; abundance: few; d_gene: TRBD2; CDR3nt: TGTGCCAGCTCACCGTCTAGCGGGGAGATTACGCAGTATTTT; CDR3aa: CASSPSSGEITQYF
v_gene: TRBV10-3; j_gene: TRBJ2-5; abundance: -; d_gene: -; CDR3nt: TGTGCCAGCCGACAGGACCCAGCTCAAGAGACCCAGTACTTC; CDR3aa: CASRQDPAQETQYF
v_gene: TRBV7-2; j_gene: TRBJ2-5; abundance: few; d_gene: -; CDR3nt: TGTGCCAGCAGCTTATGGGGGCGAGAGACCCAGTACTTC; CDR3aa: CASSLWGRETQYF
v_gene: TRBV30; j_gene: TRBJ2-1; abundance: -; d_gene: -; CDR3nt: TGTGCCTGGAAACCGGGGAGAAGCTCCTACAATGAGCAGTTCTTC; CDR3aa: CAWKPGRSSYNEQFF
v_gene: TRBV5-4; j_gene: TRBJ2-7; abundance: few; d_gene: -; CDR3nt: TGTGCCAGCAGCTGGGACCTGGGGGCTAGCCGGGGCGAGCAGTACTTC; CDR3aa: CASSWDLGASRGEQYF
v_gene: TRBV11-3; j_gene: TRBJ2-1; abundance: -; d_gene: TRBD2; CDR3nt: TGTGCCAGCAGCCGCACTAGCGGGAGCCACAATGAGCAGTTCTTC; CDR3aa: CASSRTSGSHNEQFF
v_gene: TRBV5-4; j_gene: TRBJ2-1; abundance: -; d_gene: TRBD2; CDR3nt: TGTGCCAGCAGCGAAGGACTAGCCCATGAGCAGTTCTTC; CDR3aa: CASSEGLAHEQFF
v_gene: TRBV18; j_gene: TRBJ2-7; abundance: -; d_gene: TRBD1; CDR3nt: TGTGCCAGCTCACAAGGGACAGGGGCCGACGAGCAGTACTTC; CDR3aa: CASSQGTGADEQYF